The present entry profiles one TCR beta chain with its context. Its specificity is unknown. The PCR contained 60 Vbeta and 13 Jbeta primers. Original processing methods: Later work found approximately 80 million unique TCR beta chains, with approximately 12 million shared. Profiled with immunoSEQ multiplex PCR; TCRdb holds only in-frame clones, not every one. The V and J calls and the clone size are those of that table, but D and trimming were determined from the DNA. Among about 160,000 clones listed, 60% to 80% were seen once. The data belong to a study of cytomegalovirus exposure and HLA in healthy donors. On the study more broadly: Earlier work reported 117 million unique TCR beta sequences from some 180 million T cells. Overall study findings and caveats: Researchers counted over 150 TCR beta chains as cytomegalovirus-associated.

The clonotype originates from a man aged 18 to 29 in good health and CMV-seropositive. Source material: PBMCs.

CDR3 loop: CASSTGTNTGELFF. The CDR3 DNA follows: TGTGCCAGTAGCACAGGGACGAACACCGGGGAGCTGTTTTTT. J is TRBJ2-2 and V is TRBV19; a weak D match, TRBD1 (6 bases). This CDR3 spans 14 amino acids. CDR1 LNHDA and CDR2 SQIVND come from the germline V gene (reference sequence). V lost 6 bases and J 0 bases, leaving 8 bases between the germline ends.